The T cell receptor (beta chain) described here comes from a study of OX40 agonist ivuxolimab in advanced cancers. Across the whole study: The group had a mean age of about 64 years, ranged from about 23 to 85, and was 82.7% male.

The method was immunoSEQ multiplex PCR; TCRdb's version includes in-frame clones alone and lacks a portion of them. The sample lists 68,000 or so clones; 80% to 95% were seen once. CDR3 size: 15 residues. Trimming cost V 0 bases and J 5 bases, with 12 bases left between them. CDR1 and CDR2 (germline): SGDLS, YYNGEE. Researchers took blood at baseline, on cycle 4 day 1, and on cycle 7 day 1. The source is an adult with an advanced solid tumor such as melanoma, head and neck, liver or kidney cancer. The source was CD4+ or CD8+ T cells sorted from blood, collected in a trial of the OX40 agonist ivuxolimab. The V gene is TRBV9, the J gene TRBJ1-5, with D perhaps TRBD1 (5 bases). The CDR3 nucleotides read TGTGCCAGCAGCGTAGCTGGGGACGGCTATCAGCCCCAGCATTTT. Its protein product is CASSVAGDGYQPQHF.